A few counts support the clone carrying this TCR beta chain. Its antigen is as yet unknown. Germline V lookup: CDR1 ENHRY, CDR2 SYGVKD. Trimming removed 1 base from V and 7 bases from J, with 11 bases in between. There are 13 residues in the CDR3. This sample stems from a study of blood T cells in healthy people across ages. General observations from the study: Age brought a roughly linear fall in TCR beta diversity measured per million T cells. Higher diversity, along with more naive CD4+ cells, distinguished long-lived donors from aged donors. Researchers judged that diversity estimates from one million T cells fell short of true values.

Primed by a sample-barcoded 5' primer and a J-beta primer mix, a second PCR proceeded for about 6 to 12 cycles. TCRdb independently ran MiXCR on the 5' RACE reads; one entry per CDR3 protein. Here the sample spans more than 800,000 distinct CDR3 sequences, more than 35% being singletons. This rearrangement joins TRBV10-3 to TRBJ2-7; D is perhaps TRBD1 (5 bases). The sample consisted of blood. The sequence was collected from a woman in her sixties or seventies in good health. CDR3 sequence reads: CAISELTAREQYF. The CDR3 nucleotides are TGTGCCATCAGTGAGTTGACAGCCAGGGAGCAGTACTTC.